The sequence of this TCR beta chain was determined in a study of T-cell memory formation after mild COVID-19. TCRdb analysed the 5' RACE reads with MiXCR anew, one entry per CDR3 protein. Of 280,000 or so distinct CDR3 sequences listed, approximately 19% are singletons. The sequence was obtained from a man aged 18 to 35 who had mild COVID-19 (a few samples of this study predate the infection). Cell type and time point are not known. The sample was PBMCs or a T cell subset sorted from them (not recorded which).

The DNA of the CDR3 is TGTGCCTGGAGTGTACGAGGGAGAGAGTGGGCTTTCTTT. This sequence encodes CAWSVRGREWAFF. The chain is built from TRBV30 and TRBJ1-1; D not resolved. Germline values: CDR1 GTSNPN, CDR2 SVGIG (reference sequence). Trimming removed 0 bases from V and 11 bases from J, with 16 bases in between. This CDR3 region has 13 residues.